The rows below give T cell receptor beta chains drawn from one sample of a study of neurological immune-mediated disorders. A single record per CDR3 protein comes from TCRdb applying MiXCR to the 5' RACE reads. The repertoire has tens of thousands of distinct CDR3 sequences, approximately 10% of them found once; the top ten carry under 2%. The sequenced sample consisted of PBMCs. The origin of the receptors is a man aged 40-49 years in good health. CDR3s include the opening cysteine and the closing phenylalanine or tryptophan. Clone size, where shown, is once, few, many, or a class for clones that have expanded.

>many|TRBJ2-1|TRBV12-3/TRBV12-4
CASSPAGDQGNEQFF
>many|TRBJ1-2|TRBV11-2
CASSAPGTGATF
>many|TRBJ2-7|TRBV18
CASSPGTGDNSEQYF
>.|TRBJ1-1|TRBV29-1
CSVVGGRVMNTEDLF
>many|TRBJ1-1|TRBV5-1
CASSLSDLETEAFF
>many|TRBJ1-6|TRBV2
CASGSGGNSPLHF
>many|TRBJ2-7|TRBV11-2
CASSLAPGGSYEQYF
>many|TRBJ2-7|TRBV5-6
CASSFLGFSEQYF
>few|TRBJ1-1|TRBV5-1
CASTKDRGPYTEAFF
>few|TRBJ2-7|TRBV6-2/TRBV6-3
CASREREGRHEQYF
>many|TRBJ2-3|TRBV5-1
CASSLESSAADTQYF
>many|TRBJ1-2|TRBV6-5
CASMGLSIDGYTF
>many|TRBJ2-7|TRBV28
CASIQTGTGPYEQYF
>many|TRBJ2-1|TRBV11-2
CASSSSTGDNEQFF
>many|TRBJ2-7|TRBV15
CATSRISPRSSYEQYF
>many|TRBJ1-4|TRBV15
CATSRAGTGNEKLFF
>many|TRBJ2-1|TRBV12-3/TRBV12-4
CASSRGGPSYNEQFF
>many|TRBJ2-1|TRBV24-1
CATSDSRHPWVYNEQFF
>many|TRBJ2-1|TRBV20-1
CSARDRGGGSSYNEQFF
>many|TRBJ1-1|TRBV12-3/TRBV12-4
CASGYNMNTEAFF
>many|TRBJ2-2|TRBV5-1
CASAGTGWTGELFF
>many|TRBJ2-7|TRBV20-1
CSARDYYYEQYF
>.|TRBJ2-1|TRBV7-9
CASSLERVGGEAYNEQFF
>few|TRBJ2-7|TRBV5-5
CASSFLAGGTHEQYF
>many|TRBJ2-7|TRBV6-6
CASSYPSDEQYF
>many|TRBJ2-7|TRBV21-1
CASSTWRGDEQYF
>many|TRBJ2-2|TRBV20-1
CSGTGSTGELFF
>many|TRBJ2-3|TRBV20-1
CSALESATDTQYF
>many|TRBJ2-5|TRBV7-8
CASSISGAALQVETQYF
>many|TRBJ2-1|TRBV7-2
CASSFSVWQFF
>.|TRBJ2-1|TRBV2
CASSQVPYNEQFF
>many|TRBJ1-1|TRBV5-6
CASSSHRGGNTEAFF
>.|TRBJ1-4|TRBV5-1
CASGVAANEKLFF
>many|TRBJ2-3|TRBV7-9
CASSLKSGGEDTQYF
>many|TRBJ2-5|TRBV5-1
CASSAPTGGETQYF
>many|TRBJ1-4|TRBV12-3/TRBV12-4
CASSPFATEKLFF
>many|TRBJ1-2|TRBV20-1
CSARTDRGQGYTF
>many|TRBJ2-2|TRBV5-1
CASSLAGQVIAGELFF
>.|TRBJ2-2|TRBV6-2/TRBV6-3
CASSYSETSGSTGELFF
>many|TRBJ1-3|TRBV15
CATTPGGGSGNTIYF
>many|TRBJ1-3|TRBV7-3
CASSRGFEGNTIYF
>many|TRBJ2-3|TRBV6-6
CASVPGADTDTQYF
>many|TRBJ1-5|TRBV12-3/TRBV12-4
CASSLNQHQPQHF
>many|TRBJ2-3|TRBV20-1
CSATNPRESTDTQYF
>many|TRBJ1-5|TRBV28
CASSREQGNLQPQHF
>many|TRBJ1-2|TRBV6-5
CASSYSRDFTDGYTF
>many|TRBJ2-4|TRBV12-3/TRBV12-4
CASSITPADIQYF
>many|TRBJ2-1|TRBV25-1
CASSDPPSGSNEQFF
>.|TRBJ2-5|TRBV7-2
CASSEGGETQYF
>medium-sized|TRBJ2-7|TRBV29-1
CSAIAPTGNYEQYF
>many|TRBJ2-3|TRBV28
CASIRRDYTDTQYF